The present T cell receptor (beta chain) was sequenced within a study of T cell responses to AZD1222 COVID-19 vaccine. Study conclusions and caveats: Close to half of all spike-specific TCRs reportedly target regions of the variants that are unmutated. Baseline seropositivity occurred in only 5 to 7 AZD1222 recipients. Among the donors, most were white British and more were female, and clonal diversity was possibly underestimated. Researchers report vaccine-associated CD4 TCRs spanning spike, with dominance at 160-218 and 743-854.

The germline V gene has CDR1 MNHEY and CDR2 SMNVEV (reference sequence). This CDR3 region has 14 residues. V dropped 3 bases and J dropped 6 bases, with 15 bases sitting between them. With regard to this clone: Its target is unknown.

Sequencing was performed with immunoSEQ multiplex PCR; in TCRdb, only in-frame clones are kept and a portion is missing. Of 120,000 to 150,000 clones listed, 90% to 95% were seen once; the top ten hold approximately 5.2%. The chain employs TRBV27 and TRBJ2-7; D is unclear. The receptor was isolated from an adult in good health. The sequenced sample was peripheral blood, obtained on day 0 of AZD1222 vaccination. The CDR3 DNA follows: TGTGCCAGCAGTTTGCGAAGTGAGTCCCTCGAGCAGTACTTC. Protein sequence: CASSLRSESLEQYF.